The clone carrying this TCR beta chain was picked up a small number of times. Its antigen is unknown. Germline V CDR1 and CDR2: MNHEY, SMNVEV (reference sequence). The junction had 6 bases not matched to a gene; V was cut back by 5 bases and J by 3 bases. The CDR3 covers 15 residues. These data are taken from a study of graft-versus-host responses after intestinal transplantation. Sequencing used immunoSEQ multiplex PCR; TCRdb keeps in-frame clones, though not all of them. The table lists 70,000 to 80,000 clones, 90% of them singletons. The receptor was isolated from a human donor who received an intestinal transplant. The sample in question was unstimulated CD8+ T cells sorted from spleen or lymph node cells, obtained before intestinal transplant. The chain couples TRBV27 to TRBJ2-5; 10 nucleotides agree with TRBD1. The CDR3 loop is CASSTATGGEETQYF. The CDR3, as DNA: TGTGCCAGCAGTACCGCGACAGGGGGCGAAGAGACCCAGTACTTC.